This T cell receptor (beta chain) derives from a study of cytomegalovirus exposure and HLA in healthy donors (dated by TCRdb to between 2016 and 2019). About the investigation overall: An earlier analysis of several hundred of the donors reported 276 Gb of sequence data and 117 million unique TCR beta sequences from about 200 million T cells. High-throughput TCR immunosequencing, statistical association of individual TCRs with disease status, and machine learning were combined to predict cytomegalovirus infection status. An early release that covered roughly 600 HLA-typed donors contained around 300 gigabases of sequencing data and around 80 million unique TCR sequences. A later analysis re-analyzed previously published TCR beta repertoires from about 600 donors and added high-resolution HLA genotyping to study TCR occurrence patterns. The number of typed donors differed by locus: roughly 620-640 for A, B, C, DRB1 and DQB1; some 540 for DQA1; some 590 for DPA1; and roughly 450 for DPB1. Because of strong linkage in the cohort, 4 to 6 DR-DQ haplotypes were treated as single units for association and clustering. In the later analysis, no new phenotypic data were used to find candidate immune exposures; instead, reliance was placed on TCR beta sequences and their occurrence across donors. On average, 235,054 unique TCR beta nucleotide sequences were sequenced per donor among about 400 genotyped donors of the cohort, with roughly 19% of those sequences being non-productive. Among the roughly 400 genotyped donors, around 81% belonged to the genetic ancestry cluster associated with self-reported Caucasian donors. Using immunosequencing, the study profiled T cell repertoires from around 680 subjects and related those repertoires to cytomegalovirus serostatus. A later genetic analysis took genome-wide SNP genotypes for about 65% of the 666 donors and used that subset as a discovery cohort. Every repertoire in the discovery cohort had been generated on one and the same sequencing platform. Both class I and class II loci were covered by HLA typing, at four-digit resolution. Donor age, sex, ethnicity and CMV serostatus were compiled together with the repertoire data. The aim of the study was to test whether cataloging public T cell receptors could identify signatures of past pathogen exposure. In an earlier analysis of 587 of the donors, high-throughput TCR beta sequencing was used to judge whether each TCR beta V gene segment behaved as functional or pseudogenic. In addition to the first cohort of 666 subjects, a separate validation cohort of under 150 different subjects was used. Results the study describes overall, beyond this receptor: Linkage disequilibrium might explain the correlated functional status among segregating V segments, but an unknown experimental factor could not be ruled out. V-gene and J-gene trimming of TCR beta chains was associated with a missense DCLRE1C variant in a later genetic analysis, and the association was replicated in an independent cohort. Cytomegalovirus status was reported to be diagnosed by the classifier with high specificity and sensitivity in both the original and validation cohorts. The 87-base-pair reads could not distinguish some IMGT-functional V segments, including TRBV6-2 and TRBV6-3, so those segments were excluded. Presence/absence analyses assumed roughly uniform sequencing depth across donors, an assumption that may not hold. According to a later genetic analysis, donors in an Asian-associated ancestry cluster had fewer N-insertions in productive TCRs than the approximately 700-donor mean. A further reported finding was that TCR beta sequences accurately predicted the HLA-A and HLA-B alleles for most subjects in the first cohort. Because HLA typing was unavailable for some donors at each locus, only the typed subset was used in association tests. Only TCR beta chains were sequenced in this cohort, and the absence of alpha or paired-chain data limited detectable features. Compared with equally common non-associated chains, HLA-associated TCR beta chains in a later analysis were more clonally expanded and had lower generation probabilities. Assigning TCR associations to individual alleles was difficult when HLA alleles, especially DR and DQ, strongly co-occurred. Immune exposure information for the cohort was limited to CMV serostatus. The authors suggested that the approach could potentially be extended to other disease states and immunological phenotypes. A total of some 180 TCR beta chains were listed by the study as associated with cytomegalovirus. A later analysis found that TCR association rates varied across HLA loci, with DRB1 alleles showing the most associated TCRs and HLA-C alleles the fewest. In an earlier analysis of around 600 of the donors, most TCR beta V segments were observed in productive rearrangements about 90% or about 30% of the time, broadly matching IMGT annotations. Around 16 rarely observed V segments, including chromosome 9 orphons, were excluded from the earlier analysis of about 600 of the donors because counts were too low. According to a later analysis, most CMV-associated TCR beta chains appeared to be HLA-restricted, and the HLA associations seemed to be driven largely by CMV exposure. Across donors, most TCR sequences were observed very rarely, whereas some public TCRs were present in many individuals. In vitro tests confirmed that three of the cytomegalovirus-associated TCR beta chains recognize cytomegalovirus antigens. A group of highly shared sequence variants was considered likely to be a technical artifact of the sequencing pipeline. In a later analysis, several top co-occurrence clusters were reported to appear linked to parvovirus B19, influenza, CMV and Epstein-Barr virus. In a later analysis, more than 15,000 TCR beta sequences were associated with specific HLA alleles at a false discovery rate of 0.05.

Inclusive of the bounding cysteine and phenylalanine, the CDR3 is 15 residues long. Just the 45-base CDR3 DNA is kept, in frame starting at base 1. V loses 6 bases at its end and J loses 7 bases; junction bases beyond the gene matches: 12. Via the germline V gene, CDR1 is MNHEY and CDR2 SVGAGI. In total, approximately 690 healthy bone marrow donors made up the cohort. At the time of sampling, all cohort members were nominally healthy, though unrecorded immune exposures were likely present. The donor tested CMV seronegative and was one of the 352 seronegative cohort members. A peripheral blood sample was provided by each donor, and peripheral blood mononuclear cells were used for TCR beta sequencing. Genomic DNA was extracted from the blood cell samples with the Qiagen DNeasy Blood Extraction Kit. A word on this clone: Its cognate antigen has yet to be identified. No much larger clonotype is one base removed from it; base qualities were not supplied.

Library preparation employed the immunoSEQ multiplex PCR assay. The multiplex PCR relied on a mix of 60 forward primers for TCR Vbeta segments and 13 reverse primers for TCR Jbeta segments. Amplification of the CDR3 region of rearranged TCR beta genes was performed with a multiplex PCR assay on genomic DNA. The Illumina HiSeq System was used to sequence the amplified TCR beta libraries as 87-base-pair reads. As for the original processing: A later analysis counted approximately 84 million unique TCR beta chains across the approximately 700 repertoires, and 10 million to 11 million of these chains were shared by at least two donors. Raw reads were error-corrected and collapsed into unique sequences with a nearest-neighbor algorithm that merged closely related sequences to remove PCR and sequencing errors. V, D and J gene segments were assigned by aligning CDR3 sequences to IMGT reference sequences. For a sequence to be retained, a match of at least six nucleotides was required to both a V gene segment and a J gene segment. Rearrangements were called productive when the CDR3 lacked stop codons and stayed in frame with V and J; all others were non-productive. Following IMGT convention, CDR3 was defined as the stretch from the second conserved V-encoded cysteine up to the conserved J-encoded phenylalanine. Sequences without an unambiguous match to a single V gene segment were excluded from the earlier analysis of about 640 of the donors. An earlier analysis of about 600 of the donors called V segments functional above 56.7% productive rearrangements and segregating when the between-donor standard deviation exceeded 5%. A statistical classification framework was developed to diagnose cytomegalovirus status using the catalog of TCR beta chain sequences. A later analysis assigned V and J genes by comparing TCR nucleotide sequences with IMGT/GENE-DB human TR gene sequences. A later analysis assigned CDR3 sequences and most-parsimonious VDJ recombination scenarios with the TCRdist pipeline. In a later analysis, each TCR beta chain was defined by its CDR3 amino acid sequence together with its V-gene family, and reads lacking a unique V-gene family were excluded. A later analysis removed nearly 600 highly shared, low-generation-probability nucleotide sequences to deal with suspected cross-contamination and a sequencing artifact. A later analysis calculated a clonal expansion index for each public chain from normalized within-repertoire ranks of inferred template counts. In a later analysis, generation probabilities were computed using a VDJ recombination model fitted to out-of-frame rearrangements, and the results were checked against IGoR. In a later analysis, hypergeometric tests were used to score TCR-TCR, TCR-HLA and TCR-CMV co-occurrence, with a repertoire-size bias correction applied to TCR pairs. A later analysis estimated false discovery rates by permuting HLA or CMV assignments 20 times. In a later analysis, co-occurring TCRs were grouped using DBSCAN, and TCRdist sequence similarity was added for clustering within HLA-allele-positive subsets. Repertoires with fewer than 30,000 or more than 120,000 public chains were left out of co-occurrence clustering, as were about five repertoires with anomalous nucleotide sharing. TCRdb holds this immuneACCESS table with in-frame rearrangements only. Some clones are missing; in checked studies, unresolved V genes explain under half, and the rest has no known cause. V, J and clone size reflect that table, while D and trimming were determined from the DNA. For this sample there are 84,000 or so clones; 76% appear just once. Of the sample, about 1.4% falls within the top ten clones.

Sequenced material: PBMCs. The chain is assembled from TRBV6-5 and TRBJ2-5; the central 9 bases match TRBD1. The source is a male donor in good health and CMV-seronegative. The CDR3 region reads CASRGDRAQLMTQYF. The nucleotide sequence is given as TGTGCCAGCAGGGGGGACAGGGCGCAACTTATGACCCAGTACTTC.